This TCR beta chain was identified in a study of CD8+ T cells in alopecia areata. As to treatment: oral pan-JAK inhibitor, 5-10 mg twice daily. The investigators collected lesional scalp punch biopsies and peripheral blood from alopecia areata patients. The V end was cut by 6 bases, the J end by 5 bases, with 22 bases between. From germline, CDR1 is SQVTM and CDR2 ANQGSEA. The CDR3 has 15 residues. Sequencing relied on a cDNA template that was reverse transcribed from extracted RNA. Produced via immunoSEQ multiplex PCR; TCRdb's table is partial and in-frame only. Counted here are about 210,000 clones, 50% to 60% occurring once; the ten biggest clones make up 1.6%.

The rearrangement links TRBV29-1 to TRBJ2-5, with D maybe TRBD1 (6 bases). This sequence originates from a human donor with alopecia areata. Sequenced material: CD4+ T cells sorted from blood, taken at week 4, from a patient treated with tofacitinib. Written as DNA, the CDR3 is TGCAGCGTCCAAGGGGTAGCTAGGGGGAAGGAGACCCAGTACTTC. Its translation: CSVQGVARGKETQYF.